A selection of T cell receptor beta chains follows, all from one sample in a study of OX40 agonist ivuxolimab in advanced cancers. Clones were read by immunoSEQ multiplex PCR, and TCRdb kept only the in-frame ones, dropping some. The table lists about 89,000 clones, approximately 91% of them singletons. Material: CD4+ or CD8+ T cells sorted from blood, obtained in a trial of the OX40 agonist ivuxolimab. These receptors were collected from an adult with an advanced solid tumor such as melanoma, head and neck, liver or kidney cancer. Each CDR3 is given with its conserved first and last residue. A D gene is named only where the DNA matches it firmly. Size tells how often a clone was seen (once, few, many) or the class of an expanded clone, and some rows leave it out.

>-|TRBD1|TRBJ2-7|TRBV27
CASRPGQGEYEQYF
TGTGCCAGCAGGCCGGGACAGGGGGAATACGAGCAGTACTTC
>-|-|TRBJ1-2|TRBV7-9
CASSLEGNSYGYTF
TGTGCCAGCAGCTTAGAAGGCAACAGCTATGGCTACACCTTC
>-|-|TRBJ2-1|TRBV29-1
CSVEAGWNNEQFF
TGCAGCGTTGAGGCAGGGTGGAACAATGAGCAGTTCTTC
>-|-|TRBJ2-2|TRBV9
CASTERVGPTGELFF
TGTGCCAGCACGGAAAGGGTCGGCCCCACCGGGGAGCTGTTTTTT
>-|-|TRBJ2-7|TRBV27
CASSLSQVAYEQYF
TGTGCCAGCAGTTTATCGCAGGTTGCCTACGAGCAGTACTTC
>-|-|TRBJ2-1|TRBV7-2
CASSFSVLTEQFF
TGTGCCAGCAGCTTTTCCGTTCTGACTGAGCAGTTCTTC
>once|-|TRBJ2-3|TRBV11-2
CASSLSTADTQYF
TGTGCCAGCAGCTTATCAACGGCAGATACGCAGTATTTT
>-|-|TRBJ2-3|TRBV5-1
CASSRLMSTDTQYF
TGCGCCAGCAGCCGCTTAATGAGCACAGATACGCAGTATTTT
>-|TRBD2|TRBJ2-5|TRBV7-2
CASSYSGSQETQYF
TGTGCCAGCAGCTATAGCGGGAGTCAAGAGACCCAGTACTTC
>-|-|TRBJ2-7|TRBV7-9
CASSLGGLGYEQYF
TGTGCCAGCAGCTTAGGGGGTCTGGGTTACGAGCAGTACTTC
>-|TRBD1|TRBJ2-7|TRBV4-3
CASSQEFYTGTGGSYEQYF
TGCGCCAGCAGCCAAGAGTTTTATACAGGGACAGGGGGGAGCTACGAGCAGTACTTC
>once|TRBD1|TRBJ1-2|TRBV29-1
CSVVLQGGGYTF
TGCAGCGTCGTATTGCAGGGGGGTGGCTACACCTTC
>-|-|TRBJ2-2|TRBV18
CASSPGVQVGWNTGELFF
TGTGCCAGCTCACCCGGTGTACAGGTCGGCTGGAACACCGGGGAGCTGTTTTTT
>-|TRBD1|TRBJ1-6|TRBV5-6
CASSRDRAVSSPLHF
TGTGCCAGCAGCAGGGACAGGGCGGTAAGCTCACCCCTCCACTTT
>few|-|TRBJ1-5|TRBV6-6
CASSYSGESNQPQHF
TGTGCCAGCAGTTACTCGGGAGAGAGTAATCAGCCCCAGCATTTT
>-|-|TRBJ1-5|TRBV19
CASSGEGTQPQHF
TGTGCCAGTAGTGGGGAGGGTACTCAGCCCCAGCATTTT
>-|-|TRBJ2-2|TRBV28
CASSGAELFF
TGTGCCAGTTCGGGGGCAGAGCTGTTTTTT
>-|-|TRBJ1-2|TRBV5-1
CASSPGVTDYGYTF
TGCGCCAGCAGTCCAGGGGTAACCGACTATGGCTACACCTTC
>-|-|TRBJ2-2|TRBV7-9
CASSLAALKTGLDTGELFF
TGTGCCAGCAGCTTAGCGGCGTTAAAAACGGGTCTGGACACCGGGGAGCTGTTTTTT
>-|-|TRBJ2-2|TRBV7-2
CASTPALYTGELFF
TGTGCCAGCACCCCCGCGTTGTACACCGGGGAGCTGTTTTTT
>once|-|TRBJ1-5|TRBV21-1
CASSKPEGGQGYQPQHF
TGTGCCAGCAGCAAGCCGGAGGGGGGACAGGGATATCAGCCCCAGCATTTT
>-|-|TRBJ2-7|TRBV11-2
CASSLGRDYLREQYF
TGTGCCAGCAGCTTAGGACGAGACTATCTTCGGGAGCAGTACTTC
>-|-|TRBJ2-7|TRBV27
CASSPYLGSGVSYEQYF
TGTGCCAGCAGCCCTTACCTTGGGAGTGGAGTATCCTACGAGCAGTACTTC
>-|TRBD1|TRBJ1-5|TRBV6-5
CASSRTGIGNQPQHF
TGTGCCAGCAGTCGGACAGGGATTGGCAATCAGCCCCAGCATTTT
>-|TRBD2|TRBJ2-1|TRBV5-1
CASSLIASGSIDEQFF
TGCGCCAGCAGCTTGATTGCTAGCGGGAGTATCGATGAGCAGTTCTTC
>-|TRBD1|TRBJ1-2|TRBV9
CASSAGVGQWNGYTF
TGTGCCAGCAGCGCGGGGGTGGGACAGTGGAATGGCTACACCTTC
>-|TRBD2|TRBJ2-7|TRBV19
CASIGTGRLAGSYEQYF
TGTGCCAGTATTGGGACAGGGCGACTAGCGGGGTCCTACGAGCAGTACTTC
>-|-|TRBJ2-3|TRBV5-1
CASSTRQYSSTDTQYF
TGCGCCAGCAGCACTCGACAGTACTCTAGCACAGATACGCAGTATTTT
>-|-|TRBJ1-1|TRBV6-1
CASSAEVNTEAFF
TGTGCCAGCAGTGCGGAGGTGAACACTGAAGCTTTCTTT
>-|-|TRBJ2-1|TRBV7-2
CASSLAGHSSYNEQFF
TGTGCCAGCAGCTTAGCAGGTCACAGCTCCTACAATGAGCAGTTCTTC
>-|TRBD2|TRBJ2-1|TRBV20-1
CSAGLAGGQFF
TGCAGTGCCGGACTAGCGGGGGGGCAGTTCTTC
>once|-|TRBJ2-1|TRBV19
CASSMIHNEQFF
TGTGCCAGTAGTATGATCCACAATGAGCAGTTCTTC
>-|-|TRBJ2-7|TRBV15
CATSRDTGTPPYEQYF
TGTGCCACCAGCAGAGATACCGGGACACCGCCCTACGAGCAGTACTTC
>-|TRBD1|TRBJ2-5|TRBV2
CASRDRAAAQYF
TGTGCCAGCAGGGACAGGGCCGCGGCCCAGTACTTC
>-|TRBD2|TRBJ2-7|TRBV5-1
CASSFSYSSGGYEQYF
TGCGCCAGCAGCTTCTCTTACTCTAGCGGGGGCTACGAGCAGTACTTC
>-|-|TRBJ2-3|TRBV19
CASSSTTETDTQYF
TGTGCCAGTAGTAGCACGACGGAAACAGATACGCAGTATTTT
>-|-|TRBJ2-7|TRBV2
CASSDRGPPDEQYF
TGTGCCAGCAGTGATCGGGGGCCCCCCGACGAGCAGTACTTC
>-|TRBD1|TRBJ2-4|TRBV6-6
CASSQGQGVNIQYF
TGTGCCAGCAGTCAGGGACAGGGCGTAAACATTCAGTACTTC
>few|-|TRBJ1-1|TRBV19
CATRSGRDLTEAFF
TGTGCCACCAGATCCGGTAGGGACCTCACTGAAGCTTTCTTT
>-|TRBD2|TRBJ2-1|TRBV4-3
CASSQGLAGYNEQFF
TGCGCCAGCAGCCAAGGTCTAGCGGGATACAATGAGCAGTTCTTC
>-|TRBD1|TRBJ2-7|TRBV5-6
CASSLLGTALAYEQYF
TGTGCCAGCAGCTTACTTGGGACAGCCCTCGCCTACGAGCAGTACTTC
>-|TRBD2|TRBJ2-1|TRBV2
CASSLDPGTSGYNEQFF
TGTGCCAGCAGTCTTGATCCCGGGACTAGCGGATACAATGAGCAGTTCTTC
>-|-|TRBJ2-5|TRBV19
CASSRGGQDRGPEETQYF
TGTGCCAGTAGTAGAGGGGGTCAAGATAGGGGCCCGGAGGAGACCCAGTACTTC
>-|-|TRBJ1-1|TRBV7-9
CASSLGGFNTEAFF
TGTGCCAGCAGCTTGGGAGGGTTTAACACTGAAGCTTTCTTT
>-|TRBD2|TRBJ2-5|TRBV4-3
CASSQDVLAGWRETQYF
TGCGCCAGCAGCCAAGATGTGTTAGCGGGTTGGCGGGAGACCCAGTACTTC
>-|-|TRBJ1-2|TRBV27
CASSLELLGAYTF
TGTGCCAGCAGTTTAGAATTGTTAGGAGCCTACACCTTC
>-|-|TRBJ2-3|TRBV19
CASSEGPSTDTQYF
TGTGCCAGTAGCGAGGGGCCTAGCACAGATACGCAGTATTTT
>-|-|TRBJ2-1|TRBV28
CASTLAGAGDNEQFF
TGTGCCAGCACCTTAGCCGGGGCAGGGGACAATGAGCAGTTCTTC
>once|-|TRBJ2-7|TRBV6-1
CASSDPPHEQYF
TGTGCCAGCAGTGATCCCCCCCACGAGCAGTACTTC
>-|TRBD1|TRBJ1-1|TRBV29-1
CSVLDDRGLGAFF
TGCAGCGTCCTAGACGACAGGGGGCTTGGAGCTTTCTTT
>-|TRBD2|TRBJ2-1|TRBV18
CASSPKLANYNEQFF
TGTGCCAGCTCACCAAAACTAGCGAACTACAATGAGCAGTTCTTC
>-|-|TRBJ2-1|TRBV19
CASSVEGGSSYNEQFF
TGTGCCAGTAGTGTGGAAGGGGGTAGCTCCTACAATGAGCAGTTCTTC
>-|TRBD1|TRBJ2-7|TRBV7-2
CASSPWTGEYEQYF
TGTGCCAGCAGCCCTTGGACAGGGGAGTACGAGCAGTACTTC
>once|-|TRBJ2-5|TRBV7-9
CASDLLGGKETQYF
TGTGCCAGCGACCTACTAGGGGGGAAAGAGACCCAGTACTTC